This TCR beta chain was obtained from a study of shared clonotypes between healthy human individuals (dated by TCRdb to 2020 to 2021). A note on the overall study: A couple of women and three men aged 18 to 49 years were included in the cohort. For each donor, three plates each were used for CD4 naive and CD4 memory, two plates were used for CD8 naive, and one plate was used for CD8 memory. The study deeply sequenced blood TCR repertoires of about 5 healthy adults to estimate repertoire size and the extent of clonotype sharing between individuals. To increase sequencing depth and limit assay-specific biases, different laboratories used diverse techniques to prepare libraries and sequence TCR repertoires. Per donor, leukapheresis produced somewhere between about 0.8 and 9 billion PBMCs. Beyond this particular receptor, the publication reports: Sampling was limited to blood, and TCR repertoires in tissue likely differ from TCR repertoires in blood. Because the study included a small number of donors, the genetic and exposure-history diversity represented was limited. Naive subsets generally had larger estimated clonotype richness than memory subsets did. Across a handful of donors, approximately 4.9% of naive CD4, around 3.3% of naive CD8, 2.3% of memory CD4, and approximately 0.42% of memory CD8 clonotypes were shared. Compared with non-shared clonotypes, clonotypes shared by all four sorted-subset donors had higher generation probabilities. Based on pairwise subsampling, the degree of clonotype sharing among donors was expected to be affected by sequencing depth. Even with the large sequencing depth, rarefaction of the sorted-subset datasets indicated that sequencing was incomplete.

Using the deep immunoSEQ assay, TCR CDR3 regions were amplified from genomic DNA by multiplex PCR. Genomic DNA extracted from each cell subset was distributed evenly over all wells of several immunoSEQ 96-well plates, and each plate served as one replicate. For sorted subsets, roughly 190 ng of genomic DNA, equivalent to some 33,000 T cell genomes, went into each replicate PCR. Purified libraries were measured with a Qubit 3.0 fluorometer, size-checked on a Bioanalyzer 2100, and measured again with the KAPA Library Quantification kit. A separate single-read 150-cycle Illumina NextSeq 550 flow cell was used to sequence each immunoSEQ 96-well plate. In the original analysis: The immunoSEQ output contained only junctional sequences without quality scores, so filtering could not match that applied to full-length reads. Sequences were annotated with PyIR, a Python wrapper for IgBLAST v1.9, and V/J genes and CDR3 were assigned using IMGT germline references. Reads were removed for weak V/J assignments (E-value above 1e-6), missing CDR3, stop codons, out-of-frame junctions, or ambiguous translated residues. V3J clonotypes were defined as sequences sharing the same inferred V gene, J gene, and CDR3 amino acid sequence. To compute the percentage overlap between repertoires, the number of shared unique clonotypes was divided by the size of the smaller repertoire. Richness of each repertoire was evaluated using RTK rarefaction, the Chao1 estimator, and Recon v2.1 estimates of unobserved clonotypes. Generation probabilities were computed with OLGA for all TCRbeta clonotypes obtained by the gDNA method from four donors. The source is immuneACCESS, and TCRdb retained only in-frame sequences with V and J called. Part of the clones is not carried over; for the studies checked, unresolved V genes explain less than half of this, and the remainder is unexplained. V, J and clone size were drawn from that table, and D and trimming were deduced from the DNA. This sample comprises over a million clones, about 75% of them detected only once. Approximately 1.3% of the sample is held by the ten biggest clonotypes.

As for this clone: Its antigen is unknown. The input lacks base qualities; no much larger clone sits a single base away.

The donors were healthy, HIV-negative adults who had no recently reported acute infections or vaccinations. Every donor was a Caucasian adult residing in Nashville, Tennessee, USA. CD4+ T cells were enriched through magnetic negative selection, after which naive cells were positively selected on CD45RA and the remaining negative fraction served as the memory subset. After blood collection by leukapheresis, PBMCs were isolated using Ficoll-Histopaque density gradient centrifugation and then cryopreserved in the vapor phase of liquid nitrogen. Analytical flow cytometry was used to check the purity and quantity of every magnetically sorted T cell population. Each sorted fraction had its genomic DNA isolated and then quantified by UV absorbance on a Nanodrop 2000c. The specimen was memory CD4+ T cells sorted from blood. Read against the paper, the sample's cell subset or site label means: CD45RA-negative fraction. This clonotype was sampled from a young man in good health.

The DNA sequence reads TGTGCCAGAAGCTCCGACCTGCTGGCCTACAATGAGCAGTTCTTC. This codes for CARSSDLLAYNEQFF. The chain joins TRBV5-3 to TRBJ2-1, with the D gene too uncertain to name. TRBV5-3 carries the ORF label, with uncertain function. Trimming removed 3 bases from V and 2 bases from J, leaving 12 bases between the germline ends. Taken from cysteine to phenylalanine, the CDR3 has 15 residues. CDR3 DNA is the only sequence kept; it has 45 bases, read in frame from the first base.